Sequencing of this T cell receptor (beta chain) was carried out in a study of cytotoxic CD8 clonotypes in ibrutinib-treated CLL. Germline CDR1 and CDR2: SGHVS and FNYEAQ. The CDR3 loop spans 13 amino acids. V trimming: 4 bases; J trimming: 4 bases; junction bases outside the gene matches: 2. Profiling relied on immunoSEQ multiplex PCR, and the TCRdb table lists in-frame clones only, not all of them. The table has about 180,000 clones, approximately 80% seen once. The input for sequencing was PBMCs, taken after 24 months of ibrutinib treatment. The TCR comes from a human donor with chronic lymphocytic leukemia. The chain links TRBV7-6 to TRBJ1-1, with 8 bases matching TRBD1. This CDR3 is CASSSQGATEAFF. The CDR3 region has the DNA TGTGCCAGCAGCTCCCAGGGGGCCACTGAAGCTTTCTTT.